The 6 T cell receptor beta chains in this list originate from one sample, sequenced in a study of identical twins. TCRdb reprocessed the 5' RACE reads with MiXCR, giving one entry per CDR3 protein. The sample holds 450,000 to 650,000 distinct CDR3 sequences; approximately 14% are singletons and the top ten take roughly 0.43%. These data also formed part of another study, on yellow fever vaccine responses in identical twins.

Input material: CD4+ T cells sorted from blood. These receptors were obtained from a woman younger than 35 in good health.

This clonotype was observed a handful of times. The V and J genes are TRBV9 and TRBJ2-2; TRBD2 aligns across 10 bases. Losses at the gene ends were 1 base for V and 4 bases for J; bases not matched to a gene: 7. This CDR3 region has 17 residues. Germline V lookup: CDR1 SGDLS, CDR2 YYNGEE. CDR3 protein: CASSVLSGGASTGELFF. CDR3 coding DNA: TGTGCCAGCAGCGTATTAAGCGGGGGGGCCAGCACCGGGGAGCTGTTTTTT.

The rearrangement links TRBV12-3 or TRBV12-4 to TRBJ2-2; perhaps TRBD2 as D (5 bases). This CDR3 has 16 residues. The germline V and J ends were trimmed by 6 bases and 6 bases, with 20 bases remaining between them. This CDR3 reads CASRLPGSLLAGELFF. Written as DNA, the CDR3 is TGTGCCAGCAGGCTACCGGGGTCCCTTTTGGCCGGGGAGCTGTTTTTT.

The table lists this clonotype with a few counts. The chain couples TRBV12-3 or TRBV12-4 to TRBJ1-5, with TRBD1 matching 8 bases. V lost 5 bases and J lost 5; bases outside the gene matches: 8. The CDR3 runs to 15 residues. This CDR3 is CASSPGAGGHQPQHF. Here the CDR3 DNA reads TGTGCCAGCAGTCCAGGCGCAGGGGGCCATCAGCCCCAGCATTTT.

V and J are TRBV15 and TRBJ2-3; 8 bases are shared with TRBD2. The CDR3 runs to 17 residues. After removal of 2 bases from V and 1 base from J, the junction contained 8 bases not matched to a gene. Per germline, CDR1 LNHNV and CDR2 YYDKDF (reference sequence). CDR3 protein: CATSRLRGAGGTDTQYF. CDR3 coding DNA: TGTGCCACCAGCAGACTAAGAGGAGCGGGGGGCACAGATACGCAGTATTTT.

The chain is built from TRBV20-1 and TRBJ2-5, with D unclear. Germline V gene data show CDR1 as DFQATT and CDR2 as SNEGSKA (reference sequence). The CDR3 extends over 12 amino acids. The V gene lost 5 bases and the J gene lost 2 bases, with 9 bases spanning the gap. The chain's CDR3 is CSAGWIQETQYF. In nucleotides, the CDR3 is TGCAGTGCTGGTTGGATACAAGAGACCCAGTACTTC.

This rearrangement joins TRBV12-3 or TRBV12-4 to TRBJ2-6; TRBD2 matches at 7 bases. This CDR3 is 15 amino acids long. V was pared by 5 bases and J by 4 bases, with 5 bases of the junction left unmatched. CDR3 coding DNA: TGTGCCAGCAGTCCCGGGACTATGGGGGCCAACGTCCTGACTTTC. This encodes CASSPGTMGANVLTF.